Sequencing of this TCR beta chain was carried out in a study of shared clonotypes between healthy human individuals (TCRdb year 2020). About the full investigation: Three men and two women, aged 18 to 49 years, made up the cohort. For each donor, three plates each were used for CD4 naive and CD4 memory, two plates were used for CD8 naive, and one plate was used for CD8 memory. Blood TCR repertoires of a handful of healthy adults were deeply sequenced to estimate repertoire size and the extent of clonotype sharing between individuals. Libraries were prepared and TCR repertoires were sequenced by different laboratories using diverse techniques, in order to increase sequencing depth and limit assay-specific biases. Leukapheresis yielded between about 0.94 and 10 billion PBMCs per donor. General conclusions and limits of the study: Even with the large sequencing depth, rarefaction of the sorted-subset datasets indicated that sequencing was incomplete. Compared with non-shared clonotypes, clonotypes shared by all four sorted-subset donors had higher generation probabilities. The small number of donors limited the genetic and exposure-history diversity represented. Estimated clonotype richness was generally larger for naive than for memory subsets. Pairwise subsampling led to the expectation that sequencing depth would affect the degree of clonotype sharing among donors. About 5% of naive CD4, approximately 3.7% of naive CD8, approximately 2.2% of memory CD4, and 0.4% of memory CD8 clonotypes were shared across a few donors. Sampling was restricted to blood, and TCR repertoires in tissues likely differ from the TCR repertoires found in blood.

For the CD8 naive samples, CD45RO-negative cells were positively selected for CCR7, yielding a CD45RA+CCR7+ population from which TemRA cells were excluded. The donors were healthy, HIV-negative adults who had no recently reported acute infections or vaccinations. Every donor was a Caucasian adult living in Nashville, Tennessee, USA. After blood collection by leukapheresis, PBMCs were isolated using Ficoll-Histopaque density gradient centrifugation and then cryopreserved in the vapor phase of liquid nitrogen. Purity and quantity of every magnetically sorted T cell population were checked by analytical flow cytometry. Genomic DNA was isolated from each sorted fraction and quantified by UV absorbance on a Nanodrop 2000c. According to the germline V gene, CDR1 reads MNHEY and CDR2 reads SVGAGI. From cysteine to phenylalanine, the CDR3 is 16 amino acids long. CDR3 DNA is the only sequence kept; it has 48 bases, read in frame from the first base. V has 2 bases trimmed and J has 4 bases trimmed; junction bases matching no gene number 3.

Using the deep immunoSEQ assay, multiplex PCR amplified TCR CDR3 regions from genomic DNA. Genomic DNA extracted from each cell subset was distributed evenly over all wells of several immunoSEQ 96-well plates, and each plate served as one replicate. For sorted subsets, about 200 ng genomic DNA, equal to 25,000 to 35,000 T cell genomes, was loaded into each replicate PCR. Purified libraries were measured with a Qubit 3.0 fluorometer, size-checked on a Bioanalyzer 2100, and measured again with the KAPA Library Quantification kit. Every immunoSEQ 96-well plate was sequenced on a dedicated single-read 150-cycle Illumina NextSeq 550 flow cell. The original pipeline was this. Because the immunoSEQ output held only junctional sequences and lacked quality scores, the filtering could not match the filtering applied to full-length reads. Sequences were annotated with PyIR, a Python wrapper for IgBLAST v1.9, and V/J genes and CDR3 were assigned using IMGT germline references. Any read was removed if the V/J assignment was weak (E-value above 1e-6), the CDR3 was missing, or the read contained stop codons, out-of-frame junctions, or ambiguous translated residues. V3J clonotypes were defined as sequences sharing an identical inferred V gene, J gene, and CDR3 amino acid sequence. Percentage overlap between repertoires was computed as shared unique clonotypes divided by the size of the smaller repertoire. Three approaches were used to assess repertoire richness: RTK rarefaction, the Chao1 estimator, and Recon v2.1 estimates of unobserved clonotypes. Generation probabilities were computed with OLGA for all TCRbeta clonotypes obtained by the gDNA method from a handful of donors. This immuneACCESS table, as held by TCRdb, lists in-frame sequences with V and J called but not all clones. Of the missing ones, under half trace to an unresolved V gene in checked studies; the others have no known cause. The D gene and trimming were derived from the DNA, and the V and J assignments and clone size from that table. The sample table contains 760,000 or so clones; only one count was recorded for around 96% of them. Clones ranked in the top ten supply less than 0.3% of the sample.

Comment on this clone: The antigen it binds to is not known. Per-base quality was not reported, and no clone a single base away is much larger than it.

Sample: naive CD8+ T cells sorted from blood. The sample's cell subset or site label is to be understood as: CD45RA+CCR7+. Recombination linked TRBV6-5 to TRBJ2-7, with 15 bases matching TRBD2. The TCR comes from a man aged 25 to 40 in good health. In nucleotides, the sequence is TGTGCCAGCAGTTACGGACTAGCGGGAGGGAGATACGAGCAGTACTTC. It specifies CASSYGLAGGRYEQYF.